The 29 T cell receptor beta chains below all came from one sample that was sequenced in a study of blood T cells in healthy people across ages. For the second PCR, which ran for about 7 to 11 cycles, a sample-barcoded 5' primer and a J-beta primer mix were used. A single record per CDR3 protein comes from TCRdb applying MiXCR to the 5' RACE reads. The sample lists roughly 680,000 distinct CDR3 sequences; around 52% were seen once. Sample: blood. These receptors all stem from a woman of 80 years or more in good health.

As concerns this clonotype: Relative to the germline gene, one junction end is altered; a read error may explain this. The J gene is TRBJ2-2, the V gene TRBV7-9; weak D call: TRBD1 (6 bases). The germline V gene has CDR1 SEHNR and CDR2 FQNEAQ (reference sequence). The CDR3 contains 15 residues. The CDR3 reads CASSLTGMNTGDLFF. In DNA form, the CDR3 reads TGTGCCAGCAGCCTCACAGGGATGAACACCGGGGACCTGTTTTTT.

This clonotype was found a few times. The chain uses TRBV6-1 and TRBJ1-3, with no clear D. Trimming left V 2 bases short and J 2 bases short, with 10 bases between. This CDR3 is 15 amino acids long. Germline V gives CDR1 MNHNS, CDR2 SASEGT. DNA for the CDR3: TGTGCCAGCAGTGAAAGGGCCCGGCCTGGAAACACCATATATTTT. It codes for CASSERARPGNTIYF.

The V call is TRBV12-3 or TRBV12-4, the J call TRBJ1-1; D remains unclear. V was pared by 7 bases and J by 3 bases, with 9 bases between. The CDR3 extends over 12 amino acids. The CDR3 sequence is CASTWEDTEAFF. CDR3 DNA: TGTGCCAGCACTTGGGAGGACACTGAAGCTTTCTTT.

This chain uses TRBV3-1 with TRBJ1-2, with D perhaps matching TRBD1 (5 bases). The germline V and J ends were trimmed by 0 bases and 8 bases, with 16 bases remaining between them. The CDR3 spans 15 residues. The germline gives CDR1 LGHDT, CDR2 YNNKEL (reference sequence). CDR3 nucleotides: TGTGCCAGCAGCCAAGATGGGGGGGATTGGAGCGGCTACACCTTC. Amino acid sequence: CASSQDGGDWSGYTF.

CDR3 sequence reads: CASNRGERDTDTQYF. The CDR3 region has the DNA TGTGCCAGCAACCGGGGGGAGCGGGACACAGATACGCAGTATTTT. The chain uses TRBV6-5 and TRBJ2-3, with 7 bases lining up with TRBD2. CDR1 MNHEY and CDR2 SVGAGI come from the germline V gene. The junction had 9 bases not matched to a gene; V was cut back by 7 bases and J by 2 bases. CDR3 size: 15 residues.

The chain links TRBV18 to TRBJ2-7; D is possibly TRBD1 (6 bases). The CDR3 totals 14 residues. Germline-derived CDR1 and CDR2 are KGHSH and LQKENI. V gave up 5 bases and J gave up 2 bases, with 13 bases separating them. The CDR3 nucleotides are TGTGCCAGCTCAGCTCAGGGGAAAACCTACGAGCAGTACTTC. Translated: CASSAQGKTYEQYF.

The chain joins TRBV15 to TRBJ2-5; no reliable D call. Between the trimmed V and J ends, which lost 0 bases and 5 bases, there was a span of 13 bases. The CDR3 has 15 amino acids. CDR1 and CDR2 from the germline V gene are LNHNV and YYDKDF (reference sequence). The CDR3 sequence is CATSRDPRSLETQYF. The DNA of the CDR3 is TGTGCCACCAGCAGAGACCCCAGGTCCTTGGAGACCCAGTACTTC.

This clonotype was seen a handful of times. The rearrangement uses TRBV12-3 or TRBV12-4 and TRBJ1-1, with D tentatively TRBD1 (6 bases). CDR3 length: 15 residues. Deletions cut 6 bases from V and 5 bases from J, with 19 bases between. CDR3 bases: TGTGCCAGCAGCCCTGTTGTGGGGGCGGCGACTGAAGCTTTCTTT. This sequence encodes CASSPVVGAATEAFF.

The V and J genes are TRBV25-1 and TRBJ2-1; no reliable D call. Germline CDR1 reads MGHDK; CDR2 reads SYGVNS. The V end lost 1 base, the J end lost 10 bases, and 11 bases lay between the germline ends. This CDR3 has 13 amino acids. CDR3 residues: CASSELGYYEQFF. The CDR3 DNA reads as TGTGCCAGCAGTGAATTAGGGTACTACGAGCAGTTCTTC. The full variable domain, in which reference TRBV25-1 and TRBJ2-1 provide the parts outside the CDR3, is EADIYQTPRYLVIGTGKKITLECSQTMGHDKMYWYQQDPGMELHLIHYSYGVNSTEKGDLSSESTVSRIRTEHFPLTLESARPSHTSQYLCASSELGYYEQFFGPGTRLTVL.

The gene calls are TRBV10-3 and TRBJ2-7; TRBD1 aligns across 9 bases. Germline V lookup: CDR1 ENHRY, CDR2 SYGVKD. The CDR3 contains 13 residues. The junction had 4 bases not matched to a gene; V was cut back by 7 bases and J by 3 bases. CDR3 nucleotide sequence: TGTGCCATCAACACGGACAGGGGCTACGAGCAGTACTTC. It encodes CAINTDRGYEQYF.

This clonotype has more than one count but fewer than ten. The chain uses TRBV25-1 and TRBJ2-4; D might be TRBD2 (5 bases). The J call is uncertain, as TRBJ2-7 better fits the DNA end. Germline values: CDR1 MGHDK, CDR2 SYGVNS. The CDR3 spans 13 residues. The DNA for the CDR3 is TGTGCCAGCAGTGAAACCGGGATCCACGAGCAGTACTTC. Translation gives CASSETGIHEQYF.

This clonotype has at least ten counts. V and J are TRBV4-1 and TRBJ2-1; 14 bases line up with TRBD2. CDR1 MGHRA and CDR2 YSYEKL come from the germline V gene. The V gene end was trimmed by 1 base and the J gene end by 8 bases; junction bases not matched to a gene: 7. CDR3 size: 17 residues. The CDR3 DNA is TGCGCCAGCAGCCAAGTCCTCGGGACTAGCGGGAGTCATGAGCAGTTCTTC. Translated: CASSQVLGTSGSHEQFF.

This clonotype was seen at least ten times. V is TRBV29-1 and J is TRBJ2-3; D is perhaps TRBD1 or TRBD2 (6 bases each). Germline V gives CDR1 SQVTM, CDR2 ANQGSEA. This CDR3 has 13 residues. V lost 3 bases and J lost 3, with 10 bases in between. The CDR3 spells CSVEEGGTDTQYF. The CDR3 DNA follows: TGCAGCGTTGAGGAGGGGGGAACAGATACGCAGTATTTT.

V gene TRBV5-1 combines with J gene TRBJ2-5, with 12 bases lining up with TRBD2. The assigned J gene may be wrong: the sequence end matches TRBJ2-7 better. CDR3 length equals 15 residues. CDR1 is SGHRS and CDR2 is YFSETQ in the germline V gene. The CDR3 loop is CASRPGLAGQGEQYF. The DNA of the CDR3 is TGCGCCAGCAGGCCAGGACTAGCGGGACAAGGCGAGCAGTACTTC.

In its sample, this clonotype was seen many times. This chain connects TRBV29-1 to TRBJ2-1, with 8 nucleotides matching TRBD2. The J segment lost 4 bases and the V segment lost 4 bases, leaving 6 bases of the junction unmatched. CDR1 and CDR2 from the germline V gene are SQVTM and ANQGSEA. The CDR3 runs to 14 residues. This chain's CDR3 is CSVGVAGTYNEQFF. The CDR3 coding sequence is TGCAGCGTTGGAGTAGCGGGAACTTACAATGAGCAGTTCTTC.

This clonotype was seen repeatedly, ten times or more. V usage is TRBV10-3 and J usage is TRBJ2-1; no reliable D call. Germline-derived CDR1 and CDR2 are ENHRY and SYGVKD. V was shortened by 1 base and J by 10 bases, with 14 bases between the two germline ends. The CDR3 is made up of 14 amino acids. CDR3 DNA sequence: TGTGCCATCAGTGAGTACGAACAGAATTCGGAGCAGTTCTTC. Translating gives CAISEYEQNSEQFF.

This chain joins TRBV20-1 and TRBJ2-2, with no clear D. Germline values: CDR1 DFQATT, CDR2 SNEGSKA (reference sequence). V shed 0 bases and J shed 4 bases, with 9 bases lying between them. The CDR3 runs 14 residues. The CDR3 region has the DNA TGCAGTGCTAGAGATATACATACCACCGGGGAGCTGTTTTTT. Protein: CSARDIHTTGELFF.

This clonotype was observed a single time. V usage is TRBV6-5 and J usage is TRBJ1-5; D may be TRBD1 (5 bases). CDR3 length: 15 residues. V lost 6 bases to trimming and J lost 1 base, with 13 bases between them. The germline CDR1 and CDR2 sequences are MNHEY and SVGAGI. The CDR3 DNA reads TGTGCCAGCAGCCGGGGCCTCGAGAGCAATCAGCCCCAGCATTTT. Protein product: CASSRGLESNQPQHF.

This clonotype was found a few times. This may stem from a read error, because a much larger clone lies one nucleotide away. The chain combines TRBV9 with TRBJ1-6; tentative D call: TRBD1 (5 bases). There are 13 residues in the CDR3. Deletions cut 7 bases from V and 6 bases from J, with 11 bases between. Per the germline V gene, CDR1 is SGDLS and CDR2 is YYNGEE. Here the CDR3 reads CASGRDLNSPLHF. CDR3 bases: TGTGCCAGCGGCAGGGACCTTAATTCACCCCTCCACTTT.

J is TRBJ1-4 and V is TRBV29-1; D perhaps matches TRBD1 (5 bases). Trimming shortened V by 3 bases and J by 1 base, and 9 bases separated the two germline ends. This CDR3 spans 14 amino acids. Germline values: CDR1 SQVTM, CDR2 ANQGSEA. CDR3 sequence: CSVDREGTNEKLFF. The CDR3 DNA sequence: TGCAGCGTTGACAGGGAGGGAACTAATGAAAAACTGTTTTTT. Full variable domain (rest looked up from reference TRBV29-1 and TRBJ1-4): SAVISQKPSRDICQRGTSLTIQCQVDSQVTMMFWYRQQPGQSLTLIATANQGSEATYESGFVIDKFPISRPNLTFSTLTVSNMSPEDSSIYLCSVDREGTNEKLFFGSGTQLSVL.

This clonotype was found a few times. The chain couples TRBV7-9 to TRBJ1-2, with D possibly matching TRBD1 (5 bases). Trimming pared 3 bases from V and 5 bases from J, leaving 13 bases between. The CDR3 has 14 residues. Germline assignment: CDR1 SEHNR and CDR2 FQNEAQ (reference sequence). CDR3 nucleotides: TGTGCCAGCAGCTTCGCCGGGACGGTTTATGGCTACACCTTC. This sequence encodes CASSFAGTVYGYTF.

V gene TRBV29-1 combines with J gene TRBJ2-7; D is undetermined. The CDR3 is made up of 12 amino acids. V was clipped by 1 base and J by 5 bases, with 9 bases between them. Germline CDR1 SQVTM, CDR2 ANQGSEA. In DNA form, the CDR3 reads TGCAGCGTTGAAGGTCACGCGGACGAGCAGTACTTC. Its protein product is CSVEGHADEQYF.

This clonotype was found once. This may be a read error, as it is one base from a much larger clone. DNA for the CDR3: TGTGTCAGCAGCCTGACGAATGAGCAGTTCTTC. Protein sequence: CVSSLTNEQFF. V usage is TRBV2 and J usage is TRBJ2-1; D is undetermined. Germline CDR1 is SNHLY and CDR2 is FYNNEI. This CDR3 is built from 11 residues.

This clonotype came up many times. J is TRBJ2-3 and V is TRBV7-8, with unresolved D. V shed 6 bases and J shed 8 bases, with 21 bases lying between them. The V gene's germline CDR1 is SGHVS and CDR2 FQNEAQ. The CDR3 is 15 residues long. DNA of the CDR3: TGTGCCAGCAGTCACAGCCTATTAGCACTTACTACGCAGTATTTT. It translates to CASSHSLLALTTQYF.

As concerns this clonotype: This sequence may be a read error, since a much larger clone differs from it by one base. The chain is built from TRBV7-2 and TRBJ2-1; the D gene is possibly TRBD2 (6 bases). The length of the CDR3 is 16 residues. Germline assignment: CDR1 SGHTA and CDR2 FQGNSA. Trimming removed 8 bases at V and 13 bases at J, with 30 bases between. CDR3 DNA: TGTGCCAGCGGATCAACCGGGACTCTCTTCCAAGAGACCCAGTTCTTC. It yields the protein CASGSTGTLFQETQFF. The full variable domain, rest sourced from reference TRBV7-2 and TRBJ2-1, is GAGVSQSPSNKVTEKGKDVELRCDPISGHTALYWYRQSLGQGLEFLIYFQGNSAPDKSGLPSDRFSAERTGGSVSTLTIQRTQQEDSAVYLCASGSTGTLFQETQFFGPGTRLTVL.

The V call is TRBV7-8, the J call TRBJ1-5, with D hard to call. The V end lost 1 base, the J end lost 12 bases, and 19 bases lay between the germline ends. CDR3 length: 15 residues. CDR1 is SGHVS and CDR2 is FQNEAQ in the germline V gene. CDR3 residues: CASSLVWPGLSLQHF. In nucleotides, the CDR3 is TGTGCCAGCAGCTTAGTTTGGCCAGGTTTAAGCCTCCAGCATTTT.

The J gene is TRBJ2-7, the V gene TRBV18, with TRBD2 matching 8 bases. Germline CDR1 KGHSH, CDR2 LQKENI. The CDR3 is made up of 14 amino acids. J gave up 3 bases and V 2 bases, and 3 bases lay outside the gene matches. The CDR3 spells CASSPASGGYEQYF. CDR3 DNA sequence: TGTGCCAGCTCACCAGCCAGCGGGGGCTACGAGCAGTACTTC.

CDR3 sequence reads: CASSQGGWQTQYF. CDR3 nucleotide sequence: TGTGCCAGCAGCCAAGGGGGCTGGCAGACCCAGTACTTC. The rearrangement uses TRBV27 and TRBJ2-5; 7 bases line up with TRBD1. In germline, CDR1 is MNHEY, CDR2 SMNVEV (reference sequence). The CDR3 spans 13 residues. Unmatched junction bases numbered 7, after V lost 6 bases and J lost 6 bases.

The chain has TRBV7-2 and TRBJ2-3; D may correspond to TRBD1 or TRBD2 (6 bases each). The V end lost 2 bases, the J end lost 5 bases, and 14 bases lay between the germline ends. The germline CDR1 and CDR2 sequences are SGHTA and FQGNSA. This CDR3 comprises 15 residues. In DNA form, the CDR3 reads TGTGCCAGCAGCTTAACCGGGGGCCTCGGAGATACGCAGTATTTT. Residues: CASSLTGGLGDTQYF.